Detailed here is one T cell receptor beta chain. Its specificity is unknown. The data are from a study of cytomegalovirus exposure and HLA in healthy donors. The table came from immunoSEQ multiplex PCR; TCRdb's copy has only in-frame clones and leaves some out. Altogether roughly 43,000 clones are present, roughly 92% being singletons, with the ten largest covering roughly 5.8%. CDR1 LGHNT and CDR2 FRNRAP come from the germline V gene. Trimming pared 0 bases from V and 5 bases from J, leaving 16 bases between. The CDR3 extends over 17 amino acids. Broader study findings: The study labeled 164 TCR beta chains cytomegalovirus-associated. Three CMV-associated chains proved CMV antigen-specific in vitro. High sensitivity and specificity were reportedly achieved when the classifier diagnosed cytomegalovirus status.

The V gene is TRBV12-5, the J gene TRBJ2-2, with D possibly TRBD1 on 5 matching bases. This TCR derives from a man aged 18 to 30 in good health and CMV-seronegative. Sequenced input: PBMCs. In DNA, the CDR3 is TGTGCTAGTGGTTTGGTACTTGGTCAGGGTCTAACCGGGGAGCTGTTTTTT. Encoded protein: CASGLVLGQGLTGELFF. The full variable domain, in which reference TRBV12-5 and TRBJ2-2 provide the parts outside the CDR3, is DARVTQTPRHKVTEMGQEVTMRCQPILGHNTVFWYRQTMMQGLELLAYFRNRAPLDDSGMPKDRFSAEMPDATLATLKIQPSEPRDSAVYFCASGLVLGQGLTGELFFGEGSRLTVL.